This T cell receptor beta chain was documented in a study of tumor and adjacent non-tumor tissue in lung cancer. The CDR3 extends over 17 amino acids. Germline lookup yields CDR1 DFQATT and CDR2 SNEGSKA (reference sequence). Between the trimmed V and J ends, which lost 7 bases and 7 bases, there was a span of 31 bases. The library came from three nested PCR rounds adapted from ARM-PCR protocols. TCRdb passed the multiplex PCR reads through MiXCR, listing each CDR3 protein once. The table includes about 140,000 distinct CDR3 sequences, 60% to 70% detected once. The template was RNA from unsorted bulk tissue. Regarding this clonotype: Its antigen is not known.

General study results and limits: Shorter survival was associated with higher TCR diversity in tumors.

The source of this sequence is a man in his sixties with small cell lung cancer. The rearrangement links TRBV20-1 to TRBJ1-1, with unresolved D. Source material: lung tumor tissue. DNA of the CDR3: TGCAGTGGTTCCGACCTCGTGGTGGTTCAAGTGAGCATTGAAGCTTTCTTT. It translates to CSGSDLVVVQVSIEAFF.